These 28 T cell receptor beta chains came from one sample sequenced in a study of cytomegalovirus exposure and HLA in healthy donors. The repertoire was sequenced with immunoSEQ multiplex PCR; TCRdb's copy has only in-frame clones and lacks some. This sample has about 86,000 clones, with 93% found just once. What was sequenced was PBMCs. The receptors were sampled from a man aged 18 to 30 in good health and CMV-seronegative.

The chain is built from TRBV21-1 and TRBJ1-2; TRBD1 reflects the table's D call only, with no check against the DNA. TRBV21-1 has pseudogene status. This CDR3 is built from 10 residues. DNA for the CDR3: TGTGCCATTACAGAAAATGGCTACACCTTC. Translation gives CAITENGYTF.

The CDR3 sequence: CASSRGQINTGELFF. In DNA form, the CDR3 reads TGCGCCAGCAGCCGGGGACAGATAAACACCGGGGAGCTGTTTTTT. The chain joins TRBV4-3 to TRBJ2-2, with TRBD1 matching 7 bases. Germline-derived CDR1 and CDR2 are LGHNA and YSLEER. The junction had 4 bases not matched to a gene; V was cut back by 4 bases and J by 2 bases. CDR3 length: 15 residues.

The chain employs TRBV18 and TRBJ1-1, with a weak D call TRBD1 (6 bases). The V gene lost 5 bases and the J gene lost 6 bases, with 19 bases spanning the gap. Germline CDR1 KGHSH, CDR2 LQKENI. CDR3 size: 15 residues. The DNA of the CDR3 is TGTGCCAGCTCAATAACAGGGTTTGGGGACGCTGAAGCTTTCTTT. This encodes CASSITGFGDAEAFF. The full variable domain, in which reference TRBV18 and TRBJ1-1 provide the parts outside the CDR3, is NAGVMQNPRHLVRRRGQEARLRCSPMKGHSHVYWYRQLPEEGLKFMVYLQKENIIDESGMPKERFSAEFPKEGPSILRIQQVVRGDSAAYFCASSITGFGDAEAFFGQGTRLTVV.

The chain recombines TRBV29-1 with TRBJ2-7, with 7 bases identical to TRBD2. The CDR3 consists of 12 residues. After removal of 6 bases from V and 4 bases from J, the junction contained 6 bases not matched to a gene. Germline V gives CDR1 SQVTM, CDR2 ANQGSEA. The CDR3 coding sequence is TGCAGCGTCGCGACGGGGGGATACGAGCAGTACTTC. It translates to CSVATGGYEQYF.

This chain uses TRBV7-9 with TRBJ1-4, with 10 bases fitting TRBD1. From germline, CDR1 is SEHNR and CDR2 FQNEAQ (reference sequence). The V gene end was trimmed by 3 bases and the J gene end by 0 bases; junction bases not matched to a gene: 4. This CDR3 spans 17 amino acids. The CDR3 protein is CASSFGQGGATNEKLFF. The CDR3 bases are TGTGCCAGCAGCTTCGGACAGGGGGGTGCAACTAATGAAAAACTGTTTTTT.

The chain carries TRBV11-3 and TRBJ1-2, with 8 bases that match TRBD1. Germline loops: CDR1 SGHNT, CDR2 YENEEA. CDR3 length: 14 amino acids. The ends lost 0 bases at V and 6 bases at J; junction bases unmatched: 3. This chain's CDR3 is CASSLDQGADGYTF. The CDR3 DNA reads TGTGCCAGCAGCTTAGATCAGGGGGCAGATGGCTACACCTTC.

This clone was found once. The CDR3 DNA reads TGTGCCTGGAGTGTAGGTCCGGGGTTGCAGTTCTTC. It is translated as CAWSVGPGLQFF. This chain links TRBV30 with TRBJ2-1; D may be TRBD2 (5 bases). Between the trimmed V and J ends, which lost 0 bases and 12 bases, there was a span of 12 bases. CDR3 size: 12 residues. Germline V CDR1 and CDR2: GTSNPN, SVGIG (reference sequence).

The J gene is TRBJ1-2, the V gene TRBV5-4; no reliable D call. The germline V gene has CDR1 SGHNT and CDR2 YYREEE (reference sequence). The V end was cut by 2 bases, the J end by 3 bases, with 14 bases between. The CDR3 runs to 15 residues. The CDR3 nucleotides read TGTGCCAGCAGCTTCGTGGGGAGGGCCGACTATGGCTACACCTTC. As protein: CASSFVGRADYGYTF. Full variable domain (rest looked up from reference TRBV5-4 and TRBJ1-2): ETGVTQSPTHLIKTRGQQVTLRCSSQSGHNTVSWYQQALGQGPQFIFQYYREEENGRGNFPPRFSGLQFPNYSSELNVNALELDDSALYLCASSFVGRADYGYTFGSGTRLTVV.

The chain links TRBV14 to TRBJ2-5; 7 bases align to TRBD2. Germline-derived CDR1 and CDR2 are SGHDN and FVKESK. The CDR3 extends over 15 amino acids. J was trimmed by 5 bases and V by 4 bases; bases with no gene match: 10. CDR3 in amino acids: CASSPARLGGETQYF. CDR3 DNA: TGTGCCAGCAGCCCTGCTCGTCTGGGAGGGGAGACCCAGTACTTC. The whole variable domain, remainder taken from reference TRBV14 and TRBJ2-5, is EAGVTQFPSHSVIEKGQTVTLRCDPISGHDNLYWYRRVMGKEIKFLLHFVKESKQDESGMPNNRFLAERTGGTYSTLKVQPAELEDSGVYFCASSPARLGGETQYFGPGTRLLVL.

The chain employs TRBV9 and TRBJ1-6; D perhaps matches TRBD1 (5 bases). Germline lookup yields CDR1 SGDLS and CDR2 YYNGEE. The V end was cut by 4 bases, the J end by 0 bases, with 11 bases between. The CDR3 has 16 amino acids. CDR3 in DNA: TGTGCCAGCAGCCCGGGGGAGAGCTCCTATAATTCACCCCTCCACTTT. Translated: CASSPGESSYNSPLHF.

The chain combines TRBV5-6 with TRBJ1-5; D gene uncertain. The V and J ends lost 3 bases and 7 bases respectively, with 17 bases between them. This CDR3 is 15 amino acids long. CDR1 and CDR2 from the germline V gene are SGHDT and YYEEEE. DNA for the CDR3: TGTGCCAGCAGCTCAAACCGGAGAGGAACGCAGCCCCAGCATTTT. Its protein is CASSSNRRGTQPQHF.

This clone has only one observation. V and J are TRBV5-1 and TRBJ1-4, with 7 positions matching TRBD1. This CDR3 region has 16 residues. Germline trimming cut 2 bases from V and 2 bases from J; bases unmatched to any gene: 6. Germline CDR1 SGHRS, CDR2 YFSETQ. The CDR3 here is CASSLGQVGTNEKLFF. The CDR3 DNA reads TGCGCCAGCAGCTTAGGACAGGTTGGGACTAATGAAAAACTGTTTTTT.

The rearrangement uses TRBV2 and TRBJ2-7; the match to TRBD1 covers 7 bases. Germline CDR1 is SNHLY and CDR2 is FYNNEI. J was trimmed by 5 bases and V by 4 bases; bases with no gene match: 8. This CDR3 is 14 amino acids long. The CDR3 spells CASSVDRVGDEQYF. The DNA of the CDR3 is TGTGCCAGCAGTGTTGACAGGGTCGGGGACGAGCAGTACTTC.

V gene TRBV2 combines with J gene TRBJ1-1, with 7 nucleotides matching TRBD1. The length of the CDR3 is 15 residues. Germline CDR1 is SNHLY and CDR2 is FYNNEI. The V and J ends lost 6 bases and 7 bases, in that order; junction bases with no gene match: 14. CDR3 protein: CASSLQEGAHGEAFF. The CDR3 region has the DNA TGTGCCAGCAGCCTTCAGGAGGGGGCTCATGGTGAAGCTTTCTTT. The variable domain in full, with the rest retrieved from reference TRBV2 and TRBJ1-1, is EPEVTQTPSHQVTQMGQEVILRCVPISNHLYFYWYRQILGQKVEFLVSFYNNEISEKSEIFDDQFSVERPDGSNFTLKIRSTKLEDSAMYFCASSLQEGAHGEAFFGQGTRLTVV.

The count of this clone is one. The rearrangement links TRBV5-1 to TRBJ2-2; 7 bases agree with TRBD2. This CDR3 has 15 amino acids. The germline gives CDR1 SGHRS, CDR2 YFSETQ. V shed 1 base and J 2 bases; nucleotides not matched to a gene: 2. This CDR3 reads CASSLRGDNTGELFF. The CDR3 region has the DNA TGCGCCAGCAGCTTGCGGGGGGATAACACCGGGGAGCTGTTTTTT.

The rearrangement uses TRBV2 and TRBJ2-1; TRBD2 aligns across 11 bases. The CDR3 length is 16 residues. Germline CDR1 is SNHLY and CDR2 is FYNNEI. With 7 bases clipped from V and 4 bases from J, the junction kept 9 bases outside the gene matches. The CDR3 DNA reads TGTGCCAGCAAATGGGGTCTAGCGGGAGGATACAATGAGCAGTTCTTC. This encodes CASKWGLAGGYNEQFF. Using reference TRBV2 and TRBJ2-1 for the parts outside the CDR3, the full variable domain is EPEVTQTPSHQVTQMGQEVILRCVPISNHLYFYWYRQILGQKVEFLVSFYNNEISEKSEIFDDQFSVERPDGSNFTLKIRSTKLEDSAMYFCASKWGLAGGYNEQFFGPGTRLTVL.

The rearrangement uses TRBV7-9 and TRBJ1-2; maybe TRBD1 (6 bases). Germline V CDR1 and CDR2: SEHNR, FQNEAQ (reference sequence). The CDR3 is 18 residues long. Trimming removed 6 bases from V and 8 bases from J, with 31 bases in between. CDR3 nucleotide sequence: TGTGCCAGCAGACGACCAGGGGCCGCGGTCAAAGGCGCTGAGGGCTACACCTTC. Protein: CASRRPGAAVKGAEGYTF.

The J gene is TRBJ2-7, the V gene TRBV7-9, with no clear D. The CDR3 is made up of 13 amino acids. Germline V gives CDR1 SEHNR, CDR2 FQNEAQ (reference sequence). Trimming stripped 5 bases from V and 3 bases from J, with 11 bases between. This CDR3 reads CASSHSSGYEQYF. In DNA form, the CDR3 reads TGTGCCAGCAGCCATTCGTCGGGCTACGAGCAGTACTTC. Drawing the rest from reference TRBV7-9 and TRBJ2-7, the complete variable domain is DTGVSQNPRHKITKRGQNVTFRCDPISEHNRLYWYRQTLGQGPEFLTYFQNEAQLEKSRLLSDRFSAERPKGSFSTLEIQRTEQGDSAMYLCASSHSSGYEQYFGPGTRLTVT.

This chain links TRBV5-6 with TRBJ2-3; a weak D match, TRBD1 (5 bases). The CDR3 contains 16 residues. The germline gives CDR1 SGHDT, CDR2 YYEEEE. V lost 5 bases to trimming and J lost 4 bases, with 20 bases between them. The CDR3 reads CASRRGMGHGSDTQYF. The CDR3 DNA is TGTGCCAGCAGGAGAGGAATGGGGCACGGTTCAGATACGCAGTATTTT.

This rearrangement joins TRBV11-2 to TRBJ2-7; 11 bases line up with TRBD2. J gave up 13 bases and V 0 bases, and 8 bases lay outside the gene matches. The CDR3 runs to 14 residues. Germline V gene lookup returns CDR1 SGHAT and CDR2 FQNNGV. The CDR3 spells CASSLDILAGGIYF. The CDR3 nucleotides read TGTGCCAGCAGCTTAGATATTCTAGCGGGAGGAATTTACTTC.

The rearrangement uses TRBV6-5 and TRBJ2-1, with a possible D match to TRBD1 (6 bases). The CDR3 sequence is 12 residues long. The V gene lost 6 bases and the J gene lost 13 bases, with 16 bases spanning the gap. CDR1 and CDR2 from the germline V gene are MNHEY and SVGAGI. This chain's CDR3 is CASRYQQGLQFF. The CDR3 bases are TGTGCCAGCAGATATCAACAGGGCCTCCAGTTCTTC.

The rearrangement joins TRBV27 to TRBJ2-7; weak D call: TRBD2 (6 bases). The V gene lost 6 bases and the J gene lost 1 base, with 13 bases spanning the gap. The CDR3 runs 14 residues. The germline V gene encodes CDR1 MNHEY and CDR2 SMNVEV (reference sequence). The CDR3 DNA is TGTGCCAGCAGGGGACCCGGGAGATCCTACGAGCAGTACTTC. Translation: CASRGPGRSYEQYF.

This clone was seen once. This rearrangement joins TRBV7-2 to TRBJ1-3; 8 bases agree with TRBD1. Germline V gives CDR1 SGHTA, CDR2 FQGNSA. With 5 bases clipped from V and 2 bases from J, the junction kept 5 bases outside the gene matches. CDR3 size: 15 residues. In nucleotides, the CDR3 is TGTGCCAGCAGCACCGTGACAGGGGCTGGAAACACCATATATTTT. Translation gives CASSTVTGAGNTIYF.

V usage is TRBV4-2 and J usage is TRBJ1-2, with D perhaps matching TRBD1 (6 bases). Germline CDR1 reads LGHNA; CDR2 reads YNFKEQ. The germline V and J ends were trimmed by 0 bases and 4 bases, with 12 bases remaining between them. The CDR3 is 15 amino acids. CDR3 nucleotide sequence: TGTGCCAGCAGCCAAGATCCAACAGGGATCTATGGCTACACCTTC. Translation: CASSQDPTGIYGYTF.

This clone was seen only once. This chain joins TRBV5-1 and TRBJ2-1, with TRBD1 identical over 7 bases. Germline V gene lookup returns CDR1 SGHRS and CDR2 YFSETQ. This CDR3 has 16 residues. V gave up 4 bases and J gave up 0 bases; unmatched junction bases: 7. CDR3 coding DNA: TGCGCCAGCAGCCCGGGGACAGACAGCTCCTACAATGAGCAGTTCTTC. Protein: CASSPGTDSSYNEQFF.

CDR3 bases: TGTGCCAGTGCGCGGGAGGGACAGTTCTATGGCTACACCTTC. Translation gives CASAREGQFYGYTF. The chain has TRBV19 and TRBJ1-2; 7 positions match TRBD1. This CDR3 has 14 amino acids. Germline CDR1 LNHDA, CDR2 SQIVND (reference sequence). J was trimmed by 4 bases and V by 8 bases; bases with no gene match: 10.

V is TRBV4-1 and J is TRBJ2-2; TRBD1 is a possible D gene (6 bases). Trimming removed 2 bases from V and 4 bases from J, with 11 bases in between. The CDR3 sequence is 15 residues long. CDR1 is MGHRA and CDR2 is YSYEKL in the germline V gene. The CDR3 is CASSQRGTSTGELFF. CDR3 bases: TGCGCCAGCAGCCAAAGAGGGACATCCACCGGGGAGCTGTTTTTT.

The CDR3 spells CASSATGTGSPEQYF. CDR3 DNA sequence: TGCGCCAGCAGCGCAACCGGGACAGGGTCCCCCGAGCAGTACTTC. The J gene is TRBJ2-7, the V gene TRBV10-1; the match to TRBD1 covers 9 bases. Germline V gives CDR1 WNHNN, CDR2 SYGVQD (reference sequence). The CDR3 covers 15 residues. V lost 6 bases and J lost 6; bases outside the gene matches: 12.